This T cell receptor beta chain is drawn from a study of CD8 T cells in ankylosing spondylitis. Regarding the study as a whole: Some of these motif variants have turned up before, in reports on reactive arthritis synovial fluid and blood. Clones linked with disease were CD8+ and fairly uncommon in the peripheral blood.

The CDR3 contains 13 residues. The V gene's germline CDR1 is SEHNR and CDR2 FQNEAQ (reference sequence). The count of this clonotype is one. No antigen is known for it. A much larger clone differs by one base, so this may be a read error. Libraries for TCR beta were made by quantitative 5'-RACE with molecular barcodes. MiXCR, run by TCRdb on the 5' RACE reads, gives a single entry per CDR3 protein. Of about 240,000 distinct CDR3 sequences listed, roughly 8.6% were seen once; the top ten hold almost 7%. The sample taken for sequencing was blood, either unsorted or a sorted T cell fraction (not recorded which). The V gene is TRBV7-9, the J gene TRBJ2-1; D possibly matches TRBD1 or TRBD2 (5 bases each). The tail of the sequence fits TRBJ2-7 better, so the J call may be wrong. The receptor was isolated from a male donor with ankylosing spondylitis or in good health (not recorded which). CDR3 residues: CASSSGANNEQYF. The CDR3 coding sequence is TGTGCCAGCAGCTCCGGGGCGAACAATGAGCAGTACTTC.